The 6 T cell receptor beta chains below all came from one sample that was sequenced in a study of T cell responses to AZD1222 COVID-19 vaccine. Some clones are missing from TCRdb's copy, which holds only in-frame ones; the method was immunoSEQ multiplex PCR. The data contain 77,000 or so clones, about 91% of them singletons. The sample here was peripheral blood, taken on day 0 of MenACWY control vaccination. The receptors stem from an adult in good health.

The chain combines TRBV4-3 with TRBJ2-6, with no clear D. V was shortened by 2 bases and J by 3 bases, with 5 bases between the two germline ends. CDR3 size: 14 residues. Germline V gene lookup returns CDR1 LGHNA and CDR2 YSLEER. The CDR3 DNA is TGCGCCAGCAGCCAAATCGGTGGGGCCAACGTCCTGACTTTC. It encodes CASSQIGGANVLTF.

As concerns this clone: A junction boundary mismatches the germline segment, possibly from a read error. The chain carries TRBV12-3 or TRBV12-4 and TRBJ2-1; D is unclear. The CDR3 loop spans 11 amino acids. The CDR3 coding sequence is TGTGCCAGCAGCTTAGGGATTGAGCAGTTCTTC. It codes for CASSLGIEQFF.

This chain uses TRBV29-1 with TRBJ2-5; possibly TRBD1 for D (8 bases). Germline CDR1 and CDR2: SQVTM and ANQGSEA. The CDR3 totals 15 residues. With 3 bases removed from V and 4 bases from J, the gap between germline ends came to 18 bases. The CDR3 sequence is CSVDGPGGGRETQYF. CDR3 nucleotide sequence: TGCAGCGTTGATGGGCCAGGGGGCGGGAGAGAGACCCAGTACTTC.

The genes are TRBV4-3 and TRBJ1-4; 8 nucleotides match TRBD1. Looked up from germline, CDR1 is LGHNA and CDR2 is YSLEER. This CDR3 comprises 14 residues. The V segment lost 5 bases and the J segment 6 bases; nucleotides outside the gene matches: 5. This chain's CDR3 is CASSGQGWDEKLFF. The CDR3 DNA follows: TGCGCCAGCAGCGGACAGGGCTGGGATGAAAAACTGTTTTTT.

The chain carries TRBV19 and TRBJ2-3, with 10 bases matching TRBD2. The ends lost 6 bases at V and 4 bases at J; junction bases unmatched: 13. This CDR3 region has 17 residues. Germline V CDR1 and CDR2: LNHDA, SQIVND (reference sequence). The CDR3 protein is CASSTRISSGGADTQYF. In nucleotides, the CDR3 is TGTGCCAGTAGCACCCGCATCTCCAGCGGGGGGGCAGATACGCAGTATTTT.

The chain is built from TRBV18 and TRBJ2-7; TRBD1 aligns across 10 bases. The CDR3 sequence is 14 residues long. From germline, CDR1 is KGHSH and CDR2 LQKENI. The V gene end was trimmed by 3 bases and the J gene end by 11 bases; junction bases not matched to a gene: 10. The CDR3 DNA reads TGTGCCAGCTCACCGCCCTCCGGGACAGGGGAAAAGTACTTC. Its protein is CASSPPSGTGEKYF.